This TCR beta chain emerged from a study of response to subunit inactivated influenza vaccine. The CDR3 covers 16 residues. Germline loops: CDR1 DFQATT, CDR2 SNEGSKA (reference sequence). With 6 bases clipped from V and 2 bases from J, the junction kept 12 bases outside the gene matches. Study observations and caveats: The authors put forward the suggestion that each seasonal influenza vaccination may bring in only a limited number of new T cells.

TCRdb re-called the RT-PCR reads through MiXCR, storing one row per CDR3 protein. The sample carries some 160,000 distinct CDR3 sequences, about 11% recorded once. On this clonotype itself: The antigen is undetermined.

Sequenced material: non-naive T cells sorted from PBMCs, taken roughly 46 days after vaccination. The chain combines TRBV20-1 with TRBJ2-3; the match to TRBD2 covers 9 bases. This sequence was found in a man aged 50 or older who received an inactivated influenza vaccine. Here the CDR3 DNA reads TGCAGTGCCGACTACCGGGCTAGCGGGGACACAGATACGCAGTATTTT. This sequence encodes CSADYRASGDTDTQYF.